Below, 29 T cell receptor beta chains from the same sample are listed, as sequenced in a study of blood T cell repertoires in COVID-19. Measured with immunoSEQ multiplex PCR; TCRdb has only the in-frame clones, and not every one. Among hundreds of thousands of clones, 83% were seen once, and the ten largest hold roughly a tenth. The sequenced sample was peripheral blood. Source of these receptors: a woman aged 45-65 years who had recovered from COVID-19.

As for this clone: In the same sample, other DNA sequences code for this CDR3. The rearrangement joins TRBV18 to TRBJ2-7; no clear D. Germline V gives CDR1 KGHSH, CDR2 LQKENI. V was pared by 3 bases and J by 7 bases, with 10 bases between. The CDR3 totals 12 residues. The CDR3 nucleotides are TGTGCCAGCTCACCCAGAACCGGGGAGCAGTACTTC. Amino acids: CASSPRTGEQYF. Full variable domain (missing parts from reference TRBV18 and TRBJ2-7): NAGVMQNPRHLVRRRGQEARLRCSPMKGHSHVYWYRQLPEEGLKFMVYLQKENIIDESGMPKERFSAEFPKEGPSILRIQQVVRGDSAAYFCASSPRTGEQYFGPGTRLTVT.

This rearrangement joins TRBV6-2 or TRBV6-3 to TRBJ2-1; 8 bases are a match to TRBD2. Germline values: CDR1 MNHEY, CDR2 SVGEGT. The CDR3 runs 11 residues. With 4 bases clipped from V and 10 bases from J, the junction kept 0 bases outside the gene matches. CDR3 nucleotides: TGTGCCAGCAGTTTAGCGGGAGAGCAGTTCTTC. It encodes CASSLAGEQFF.

In its sample, this clone was seen once. The chain links TRBV15 to TRBJ1-2; 7 bases are shared with TRBD1. This CDR3 spans 18 amino acids. The V segment lost 5 bases and the J segment 4 bases; nucleotides outside the gene matches: 19. Germline CDR1 is LNHNV and CDR2 is YYDKDF (reference sequence). CDR3 sequence reads: CATSDGYGGGRGFYGYTF. CDR3 sequence (DNA): TGTGCCACCAGCGATGGGTATGGAGGGGGCAGGGGTTTCTATGGCTACACCTTC.

Of note for this clone: Within the sample, other DNA sequences also encode this same CDR3. J is TRBJ1-1 and V is TRBV4-1; no clear D. Germline-derived CDR1 and CDR2 are MGHRA and YSYEKL. Trimming took 3 bases from V and 2 from J, leaving 10 bases between them. The CDR3 totals 14 residues. The CDR3 here is CASSQLGGNTEAFF. CDR3 nucleotide sequence: TGCGCCAGCAGCCAGCTTGGAGGTAACACTGAAGCTTTCTTT.

The J gene is TRBJ2-5, the V gene TRBV24-1, with TRBD1 as a possible D gene (6 bases). Looked up from germline, CDR1 is KGHDR and CDR2 is SFDVKD. This CDR3 spans 16 amino acids. Trimming pared 3 bases from V and 7 bases from J, leaving 20 bases between. In DNA form, the CDR3 reads TGTGCCACCAGTGATCCGGGTCCCAGGGCCAGGGGGACCCAGTACTTC. Translation: CATSDPGPRARGTQYF.

The rearrangement uses TRBV19 and TRBJ1-4, with no clear D. The germline V and J ends were trimmed by 5 bases and 0 bases, with 13 bases remaining between them. This CDR3 is built from 16 residues. The germline gives CDR1 LNHDA, CDR2 SQIVND (reference sequence). The CDR3 loop reads CASSFRTGATNEKLFF. DNA for the CDR3: TGTGCCAGTAGTTTCCGCACGGGTGCAACTAATGAAAAACTGTTTTTT.

The J gene is TRBJ2-5, the V gene TRBV18; 9 bases align to TRBD1. Germline trimming cut 5 bases from V and 4 bases from J; bases unmatched to any gene: 8. CDR1 KGHSH and CDR2 LQKENI come from the germline V gene. This CDR3 spans 15 amino acids. The CDR3 reads CASSAPGQGRETQYF. The CDR3 coding sequence is TGTGCCAGCTCAGCGCCCGGACAGGGGCGAGAGACCCAGTACTTC.

The chain has TRBV6-5 and TRBJ1-1; TRBD1 is a possible D gene (6 bases). The V end was cut by 0 bases, the J end by 5 bases, with 10 bases between. CDR1 and CDR2 from the germline V gene are MNHEY and SVGAGI. The CDR3 has 14 residues. The CDR3 region has the DNA TGTGCCAGCAGTTACTCTGTGGGGGCGACTGAAGCTTTCTTT. This sequence encodes CASSYSVGATEAFF.

This sequence joins TRBV2 and TRBJ2-3; TRBD2 is a possible D gene (5 bases). Trimming stripped 1 base from V and 1 base from J, with 6 bases between. In germline, CDR1 is SNHLY, CDR2 FYNNEI. CDR3 length: 14 amino acids. The CDR3 is CASSEVGGTDTQYF. The CDR3 DNA reads TGTGCCAGCAGTGAAGTCGGGGGCACAGATACGCAGTATTTT.

The rearrangement joins TRBV7-9 to TRBJ1-6; D is unclear. V shed 6 bases and J shed 10 bases, with 19 bases lying between them. CDR1 is SEHNR and CDR2 is FQNEAQ in the germline V gene (reference sequence). CDR3 length: 15 amino acids. The CDR3 region has the DNA TGTGCCAGCAGTTACCTTACGGCAGGCAAGTCACCCCTCCACTTT. Its translation is CASSYLTAGKSPLHF.

The chain carries TRBV9 and TRBJ2-1; 13 bases align to TRBD2. V dropped 2 bases and J dropped 6; count of bases not matched to a gene: 5. This CDR3 contains 16 residues. Germline lookup yields CDR1 SGDLS and CDR2 YYNGEE. As DNA, the CDR3 is TGTGCCAGCAGCGTCACTAGCGGGAGGGCCATCAATGAGCAGTTCTTC. Amino acid sequence: CASSVTSGRAINEQFF.

The chain combines TRBV19 with TRBJ2-7; tentatively, D is TRBD2 (5 bases). V lost 5 bases and J lost 3, with 11 bases in between. The CDR3 loop spans 13 amino acids. Germline V gene sequence: CDR1 LNHDA, CDR2 SQIVND (reference sequence). For the CDR3, the DNA is TGTGCCAGTAGTTGGAGCGGAGACTACGAGCAGTACTTC. It codes for CASSWSGDYEQYF.

This chain connects TRBV27 to TRBJ1-1, with TRBD1 as a possible D gene (6 bases). This CDR3 is built from 14 residues. V gave up 5 bases and J gave up 5 bases, with 15 bases separating them. Germline CDR1 and CDR2: MNHEY and SMNVEV (reference sequence). This CDR3 is CASSPQGGRTEAFF. The CDR3 region has the DNA TGTGCCAGCAGTCCACAGGGAGGGAGAACTGAAGCTTTCTTT.

CDR3 residues: CASSPPPGAGNTIYF. CDR3 bases: TGTGCCAGCTCACCACCTCCAGGTGCTGGAAACACCATATATTTT. V gene TRBV18 combines with J gene TRBJ1-3, with unresolved D. In germline, CDR1 is KGHSH, CDR2 LQKENI. Trimming took 0 bases from V and 2 from J, leaving 8 bases between them. The CDR3 has 15 amino acids.

The chain combines TRBV28 with TRBJ2-1; D is unclear. Trimming cost V 2 bases and J 7 bases, with 6 bases left between them. Germline V gene lookup returns CDR1 MDHEN and CDR2 SYDVKM. This CDR3 spans 12 amino acids. The CDR3 reads CASSLPQNEQFF. CDR3 nucleotides: TGTGCCAGCAGTTTACCCCAGAATGAGCAGTTCTTC. Based on the CDR3 plus reference TRBV28 and TRBJ2-1, the full variable domain is DVKVTQSSRYLVKRTGEKVFLECVQDMDHENMFWYRQDPGLGLRLIYFSYDVKMKEKGDIPEGYSVSREKKERFSLILESASTNQTSMYLCASSLPQNEQFFGPGTRLTVL.

The V and J genes are TRBV7-9 and TRBJ2-5; unclear D gene. Between the trimmed V and J ends, which lost 0 bases and 6 bases, there was a span of 8 bases. The CDR3 has 13 residues. The germline gives CDR1 SEHNR, CDR2 FQNEAQ (reference sequence). The CDR3 DNA reads TGTGCCAGCAGCTTAGCTGGAGCCAAGACCCAGTACTTC. This sequence encodes CASSLAGAKTQYF.

The V and J genes are TRBV3-1 (or the pseudogene TRBV3-2) and TRBJ2-2; D ambiguous. From germline, CDR1 is LGHDT and CDR2 YNNKEL (reference sequence). The CDR3 covers 15 residues. V lost 1 base to trimming and J lost 6 bases, with 12 bases between them. CDR3 coding DNA: TGTGCCAGCAGCCAAGCCGCTAGTCGGTCCGGGGAGCTGTTTTTT. Protein: CASSQAASRSGELFF.

The gene calls are TRBV7-2 and TRBJ2-2; D is ambiguous. Per the germline V gene, CDR1 is SGHTA and CDR2 is FQGNSA. V lost 5 bases to trimming and J lost 5 bases, with 9 bases between them. The CDR3 spans 13 residues. CDR3 sequence reads: CASSPTRTGELFF. Here the CDR3 DNA reads TGTGCCAGCAGCCCGACGAGGACCGGGGAGCTGTTTTTT.

The V and J genes are TRBV28 and TRBJ1-3; a weak D match, TRBD1 (6 bases). The CDR3 is 16 amino acids. Germline CDR1 reads MDHEN; CDR2 reads SYDVKM. With 3 bases removed from V and 4 bases from J, the gap between germline ends came to 16 bases. CDR3 DNA sequence: TGTGCCAGCAGTTTCGCCGCAGGGGCGGCGGGAAACACCATATATTTT. This gives the protein CASSFAAGAAGNTIYF.

This clone was observed a handful of times. V gene TRBV12-5 combines with J gene TRBJ1-5; 9 nucleotides agree with TRBD1. CDR1 and CDR2 from the germline V gene are LGHNT and FRNRAP. J gave up 1 base and V 4 bases, and 2 bases lay outside the gene matches. The CDR3 is 15 residues long. The CDR3 DNA follows: TGTGCTAGTGGTTCGGGACAGGGAAGCAATCAGCCCCAGCATTTT. Encoded protein: CASGSGQGSNQPQHF.

The J gene is TRBJ2-7, the V gene TRBV5-5; D not certain. This CDR3 contains 13 residues. Looked up from germline, CDR1 is SGHKS and CDR2 is YYEKEE (reference sequence). V lost 0 bases and J lost 5, with 9 bases in between. The CDR3 spells CASSLVGSDEQYF. The CDR3 DNA follows: TGTGCCAGCAGCTTGGTCGGGTCGGACGAGCAGTACTTC.

The chain uses TRBV6-5 and TRBJ1-1, with TRBD1 as a possible D gene (6 bases). V lost 7 bases and J lost 4, with 19 bases in between. CDR3 length: 15 amino acids. Germline values: CDR1 MNHEY, CDR2 SVGAGI. This CDR3 is CASTTQGQLSTEAFF. The CDR3 nucleotides are TGTGCCAGCACCACTCAGGGGCAGTTGAGCACTGAAGCTTTCTTT.

The chain uses TRBV4-2 and TRBJ1-6, with 8 bases identical to TRBD1. The V segment lost 4 bases and the J segment 0 bases; nucleotides outside the gene matches: 17. CDR1 and CDR2 from the germline V gene are LGHNA and YNFKEQ. The CDR3 is 21 residues long. The CDR3 region is CASSPTFSGGIIGSYNSPLHF. In nucleotides, the CDR3 is TGTGCCAGCAGCCCCACCTTCTCAGGGGGCATTATCGGCTCCTATAATTCACCCCTCCACTTT.

The V call is TRBV7-3, the J call TRBJ2-3; a weak D match, TRBD2 (5 bases). This CDR3 comprises 18 residues. Germline V gene data show CDR1 as SGHTA and CDR2 as FQGTGA. Trimming removed 3 bases at V and 0 bases at J, with 19 bases between. This CDR3 reads CASSFPQRPGSSTDTQYF. The CDR3, as DNA: TGTGCCAGCAGCTTTCCCCAGCGGCCGGGGTCTAGCACAGATACGCAGTATTTT.

Here the CDR3 DNA reads TGTGCCAGCAGTGAATCTTCCGTGAGTCAGCCCCAGCATTTT. Translated: CASSESSVSQPQHF. The chain is built from TRBV25-1 and TRBJ1-5; D gene ambiguous. The CDR3 runs 14 residues. The V end lost 1 base, the J end lost 6 bases, and 10 bases lay between the germline ends. In germline, CDR1 is MGHDK, CDR2 SYGVNS.

The chain is built from TRBV4-3 and TRBJ2-5; D is perhaps TRBD1 (5 bases). The CDR3 covers 16 residues. CDR1 LGHNA and CDR2 YSLEER come from the germline V gene. V was clipped by 5 bases and J by 2 bases, with 18 bases between them. CDR3 nucleotide sequence: TGCGCCAGCAGCGACTGGGGCGGACCAAGACAAGAGACCCAGTACTTC. Protein sequence: CASSDWGGPRQETQYF.

This chain joins TRBV27 and TRBJ2-7; TRBD1 matches 9 bases. V gave up 6 bases and J gave up 2 bases; unmatched junction bases: 5. In germline, CDR1 is MNHEY, CDR2 SMNVEV (reference sequence). CDR3 length: 14 residues. CDR3 sequence (DNA): TGTGCCAGCAGATGGACAGGGGACACCTACGAGCAGTACTTC. Translation: CASRWTGDTYEQYF.

The V call is TRBV19, the J call TRBJ1-2, with TRBD1 matching 12 bases. Germline CDR1 reads LNHDA; CDR2 reads SQIVND (reference sequence). J was trimmed by 8 bases and V by 5 bases; bases with no gene match: 12. There are 16 residues in the CDR3. CDR3 nucleotide sequence: TGTGCCAGTAGTGACCCGGGACAGGGGGCTTCTGGAGGCTACACCTTC. Its translation: CASSDPGQGASGGYTF.

The chain is built from TRBV19 and TRBJ1-5; 7 nucleotides match TRBD1. Losses at the gene ends were 7 bases for V and 2 bases for J; bases not matched to a gene: 14. The CDR3 consists of 17 residues. Germline loops: CDR1 LNHDA, CDR2 SQIVND (reference sequence). Here the CDR3 reads CASKGTALSWGNQPQHF. The CDR3 DNA is TGTGCCAGTAAAGGGACAGCCTTGAGTTGGGGCAATCAGCCCCAGCATTTT.